This TCR beta chain was found in a study of T cells after yellow fever vaccination. Background on the study: SMART-Seq v4 Ultra Low Input prepared the low-cell-number fractions.

Germline V gives CDR1 SGHNT, CDR2 YENEEA. With V trimmed by 5 bases and J by 9 bases, 12 bases remained unmatched. The CDR3 covers 15 residues. TCRdb redid the calling of the 5' RACE reads with MiXCR, one entry per CDR3 protein. Of just under 600,000 distinct CDR3 sequences in the sample, 13% were seen once. This clonotype was found a few times. The source of this sequence is a man under 40 who received the YFV17D yellow fever vaccine. The gene calls are TRBV11-3 and TRBJ2-1; TRBD1 agrees at 8 bases. Sequenced here: PBMCs, sampled on the day of the yellow fever booster vaccination. CDR3 bases: TGTGCCAGCAGCCTTGGACAGGGAGAGGGGTTTGAGCAGTTCTTC. This codes for CASSLGQGEGFEQFF.